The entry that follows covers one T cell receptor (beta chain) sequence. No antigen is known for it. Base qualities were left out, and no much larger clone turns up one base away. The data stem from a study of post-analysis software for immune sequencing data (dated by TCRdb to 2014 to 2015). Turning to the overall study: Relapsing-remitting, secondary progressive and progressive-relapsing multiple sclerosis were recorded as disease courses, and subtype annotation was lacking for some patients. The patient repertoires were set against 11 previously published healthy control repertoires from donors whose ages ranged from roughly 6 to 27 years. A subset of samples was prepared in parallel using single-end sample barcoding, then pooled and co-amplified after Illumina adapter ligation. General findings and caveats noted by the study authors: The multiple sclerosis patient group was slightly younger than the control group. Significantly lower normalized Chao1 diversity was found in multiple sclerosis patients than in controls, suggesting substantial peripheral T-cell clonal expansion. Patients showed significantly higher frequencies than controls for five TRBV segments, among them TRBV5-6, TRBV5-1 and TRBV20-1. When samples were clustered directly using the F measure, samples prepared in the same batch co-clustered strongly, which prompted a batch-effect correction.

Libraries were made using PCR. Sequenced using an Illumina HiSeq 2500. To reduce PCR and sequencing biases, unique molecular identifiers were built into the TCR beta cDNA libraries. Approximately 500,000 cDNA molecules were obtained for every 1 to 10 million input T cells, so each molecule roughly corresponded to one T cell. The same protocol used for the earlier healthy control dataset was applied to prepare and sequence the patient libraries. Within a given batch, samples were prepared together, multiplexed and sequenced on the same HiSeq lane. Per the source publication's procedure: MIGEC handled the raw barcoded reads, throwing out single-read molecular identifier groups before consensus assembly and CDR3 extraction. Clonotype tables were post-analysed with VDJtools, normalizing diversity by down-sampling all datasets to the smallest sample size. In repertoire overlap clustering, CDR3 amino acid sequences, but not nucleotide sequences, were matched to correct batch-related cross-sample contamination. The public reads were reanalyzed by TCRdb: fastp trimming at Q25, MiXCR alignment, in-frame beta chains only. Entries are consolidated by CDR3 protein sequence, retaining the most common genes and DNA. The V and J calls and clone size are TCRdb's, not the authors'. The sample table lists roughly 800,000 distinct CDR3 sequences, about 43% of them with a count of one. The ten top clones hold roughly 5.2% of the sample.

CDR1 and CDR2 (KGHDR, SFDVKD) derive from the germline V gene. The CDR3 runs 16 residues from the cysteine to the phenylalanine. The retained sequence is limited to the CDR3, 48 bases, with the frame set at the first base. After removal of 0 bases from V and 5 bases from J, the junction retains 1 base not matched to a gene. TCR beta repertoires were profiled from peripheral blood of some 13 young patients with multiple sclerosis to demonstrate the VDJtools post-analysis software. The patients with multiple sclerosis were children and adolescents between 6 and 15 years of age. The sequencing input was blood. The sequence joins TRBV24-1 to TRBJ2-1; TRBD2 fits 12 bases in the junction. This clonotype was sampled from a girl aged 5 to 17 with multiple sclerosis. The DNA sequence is TGTGCCACCAGTGATTTGCGGACTAGCGGGGACAATGAGCAGTTCTTC. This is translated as CATSDLRTSGDNEQFF.